Shown below are 16 T cell receptor beta chains from a single sample sequenced in a study of T cell clonality in common variable immunodeficiency. Method: immunoSEQ multiplex PCR; TCRdb's copy keeps in-frame clones and lacks some. Recorded here are 55,000 or so clones, with no singletons, and the ten leading clones hold around 5.4%. The sample taken for sequencing was peripheral blood mononuclear cells. Receptor source: a person between 18 and 75 years old in good health.

In this sample, this clone turned up many times. The CDR3 end lies 3 residues beyond the end of the read and is filled in from the germline J gene. The rearrangement joins TRBV20-1 to TRBJ2-1; 12 bases agree with TRBD2. CDR3 length: 15 amino acids. Germline lookup yields CDR1 DFQATT and CDR2 SNEGSKA (reference sequence). With 3 bases clipped from V and 5 bases from J, the junction kept 5 bases outside the gene matches. Incomplete CDR3 DNA: TGCAGTGCTAGTGACGGGACTAGCGGGCACAATGAG. It codes for CSASDGTSGHNE. The CDR3 as a whole reads CSASDGTSGHNEQFF.

This clone was seen many times. The CDR3 end falls 3 residues outside the read, so it is completed with the germline J gene. This chain joins TRBV7-2 and TRBJ2-1; D uncertain. The CDR3 contains 13 residues. V gave up 1 base and J gave up 3 bases, with 4 bases separating them. Looked up from germline, CDR1 is SGHTA and CDR2 is FQGNSA. CDR3 loop: CASSLGSYNEQFF. CDR3 DNA, as far as it was read: TGTGCCAGCAGCTTAGGCAGCTACAATGAG.

This clone came up many times. The CDR3 goes on 3 residues after the read ends, and that part is filled in from the germline J gene. The chain links TRBV5-1 to TRBJ2-1; D perhaps matches TRBD2 (5 bases). The CDR3 is 15 residues long. Per the germline V gene, CDR1 is SGHRS and CDR2 is YFSETQ. V lost 1 base and J 0 bases, leaving 8 bases between the germline ends. The CDR3 DNA, read in part, is TGCGCCAGCAGCTTGTCAGGAGGCTCCTACAATGAG. This translates into CASSLSGGSYNE. The CDR3 reads in full as CASSLSGGSYNEQFF. The full variable domain, its missing parts supplied by reference TRBV5-1 and TRBJ2-1, is KAGVTQTPRYLIKTRGQQVTLSCSPISGHRSVSWYQQTPGQGLQFLFEYFSETQRNKGNFPGRFSGRQFSNSRSEMNVSTLELGDSALYLCASSLSGGSYNEQFFGPGTRLTVL.

Regarding this clone: The read ends 3 residues before the CDR3 terminus; that terminus is restored from the germline J gene. The genes are TRBV7-6 and TRBJ2-1; 13 nucleotides agree with TRBD2. The germline V gene encodes CDR1 SGHVS and CDR2 FNYEAQ. The CDR3 extends over 15 amino acids. V lost 4 bases, J lost 9 bases, and 6 bases stayed unmatched. CDR3 loop: CASSWTSGSHAEQFF. The sequenced part of the CDR3 DNA is TGTGCCAGCAGCTGGACTAGCGGGAGTCATGCTGAG.

Ten or more counts support this clone. The read is 3 residues too short to cover the CDR3 end, so that end is filled in from the germline J gene. This rearrangement joins TRBV5-1 to TRBJ2-1; D is perhaps TRBD1 (5 bases). The CDR3 extends over 14 amino acids. V was cut by 5 bases and J by 2 bases, with 11 bases left in between. Germline loops: CDR1 SGHRS, CDR2 YFSETQ. The CDR3 loop reads CASRAQGTYNEQFF. CDR3 bases read: TGCGCCAGCAGGGCGCAGGGAACCTACAATGAG.

Ten or more counts support this clone. Coverage ceases 3 residues before the CDR3 finishes, and the germline J gene fills in the end. The chain joins TRBV29-1 to TRBJ2-1; weak D call: TRBD1 (5 bases). Germline V gene sequence: CDR1 SQVTM, CDR2 ANQGSEA. Trimming cost V 5 bases and J 9 bases, with 17 bases left between them. The CDR3 is made up of 13 amino acids. The CDR3: CSVREGEITEQFF. CDR3 DNA, as far as it was read: TGCAGCGTTCGCGAAGGGGAAATCACTGAG.

This clone has ten or more counts. The CDR3 end falls 3 residues outside the read, so it is completed with the germline J gene. The chain recombines TRBV28 with TRBJ2-2, with 14 bases lining up with TRBD2. CDR1 and CDR2 (germline): MDHEN, SYDVKM. The CDR3 is 16 residues long. The ends lost 7 bases at V and 7 bases at J; junction bases unmatched: 8. CDR3 region: CASTSRLAGGGGELFF. The sequenced part of the CDR3 DNA is TGTGCCAGCACCTCCAGACTAGCGGGAGGGGGCGGGGAG. Drawing the rest from reference TRBV28 and TRBJ2-2, the complete variable domain is DVKVTQSSRYLVKRTGEKVFLECVQDMDHENMFWYRQDPGLGLRLIYFSYDVKMKEKGDIPEGYSVSREKKERFSLILESASTNQTSMYLCASTSRLAGGGGELFFGEGSRLTVL.

This clone was seen repeatedly, ten times or more. The CDR3 end is not reached by the read, which stops 3 residues before it; the germline J gene fills it in. The V and J genes are TRBV19 and TRBJ2-2; 7 positions match TRBD2. V dropped 9 bases and J dropped 3; count of bases not matched to a gene: 13. Germline V gene sequence: CDR1 LNHDA, CDR2 SQIVND (reference sequence). The CDR3 length is 16 residues. The CDR3: CASLSLGGVDTGELFF. The part of the CDR3 DNA that was read is TGTGCCAGCCTAAGCCTTGGGGGGGTCGACACCGGGGAG.

This clone has ten or more counts. The read is 3 residues too short to cover the CDR3 end, so that end is filled in from the germline J gene. This rearrangement joins TRBV7-3 to TRBJ2-1, with unresolved D. V lost 5 bases, J lost 1 base, and 12 bases lay in between. The length of the CDR3 is 15 residues. Germline V gene sequence: CDR1 SGHTA, CDR2 FQGTGA. The sequenced part of the CDR3 DNA is TGTGCCAGCAGCCCTACCGGGTTATCCTACAATGAG. Translating it yields CASSPTGLSYNE. The full-length CDR3 reads as CASSPTGLSYNEQFF.

This clone was seen ten or more times. The read ends 3 residues before the CDR3 terminus; that terminus is restored from the germline J gene. The rearrangement joins TRBV18 to TRBJ1-1; 10 bases fit TRBD1. V trimming: 4 bases; J trimming: 4 bases; junction bases outside the gene matches: 12. The CDR3 is 17 amino acids. Germline values: CDR1 KGHSH, CDR2 LQKENI. CDR3: CASSLGSGTGVATEAFF. Partial CDR3 DNA: TGTGCCAGCTCACTCGGCTCCGGGACAGGGGTTGCCACTGAA.

This clone was picked up many times. The read falls 3 residues short of the CDR3 end, and the missing part is taken from the germline J gene. The chain uses TRBV30 and TRBJ1-5; tentative D call: TRBD1 (6 bases). The CDR3 is 14 amino acids. Germline assignment: CDR1 GTSNPN and CDR2 SVGIG (reference sequence). Trimming removed 3 bases from V and 6 bases from J, with 15 bases in between. The sequenced part of the CDR3 DNA is TGTGCCTGGAGCCCCACGACAGGCGGTCAGCCC. Protein sequence: CAWSPTTGGQP. The complete CDR3 protein is CAWSPTTGGQPQHF.

Many counts were recorded for this clone. The observed sequence ends 3 residues before the CDR3 terminus, with the missing tail filled in from the germline J gene. The chain is built from TRBV5-1 and TRBJ2-5; 12 nucleotides agree with TRBD2. Germline V gene sequence: CDR1 SGHRS, CDR2 YFSETQ. The length of the CDR3 is 16 residues. The V segment lost 4 bases and the J segment 5 bases; nucleotides outside the gene matches: 9. CDR3 region: CASSVASGRAGETQYF. The CDR3 DNA, read in part, is TGCGCCAGCAGCGTCGCTAGCGGGAGGGCAGGGGAGACC.

This clone was recorded many times. The CDR3 loop reads CSVARGGNYEQYF. The CDR3 DNA, read in part, is TGCAGCGTTGCGCGGGGCGGGAACTACGAG. This chain links TRBV29-1 with TRBJ2-7; TRBD2 is a possible D gene (6 bases). From the germline J gene comes the end of the CDR3, since the read stops 3 residues before it. CDR3 length: 13 amino acids. The V gene lost 4 bases and the J gene lost 3 bases, with 13 bases spanning the gap. Germline V lookup: CDR1 SQVTM, CDR2 ANQGSEA.

This clone was recorded at least ten times. Read coverage stops 3 residues before the CDR3 terminus; the germline J gene supplies the remainder. The chain combines TRBV7-6 with TRBJ2-6; no clear D gene. From germline, CDR1 is SGHVS and CDR2 FNYEAQ. V dropped 4 bases and J dropped 4 bases, with 8 bases sitting between them. The CDR3 contains 14 residues. The CDR3 here is CASSSPRGANVLTF. The sequenced CDR3 bases are TGTGCCAGCAGCTCCCCCCGGGGGGCCAACGTC.

This clone came up many times. The observed sequence ends 3 residues before the CDR3 terminus, with the missing tail filled in from the germline J gene. The rearrangement uses TRBV19 and TRBJ2-7; 7 bases line up with TRBD1. From germline, CDR1 is LNHDA and CDR2 SQIVND (reference sequence). There are 14 residues in the CDR3. The V gene end was trimmed by 6 bases and the J gene end by 4 bases; junction bases not matched to a gene: 9. The CDR3: CASSRQGWGYEQYF. Incomplete CDR3 DNA: TGTGCCAGTAGCCGACAGGGTTGGGGTTACGAG.

This clone was recorded many times. The CDR3 is cut off 3 residues early in the read; its end comes from the germline J gene. The V and J genes are TRBV18 and TRBJ1-5, with 8 nucleotides matching TRBD1. In germline, CDR1 is KGHSH, CDR2 LQKENI. V gave up 2 bases and J gave up 7 bases; unmatched junction bases: 10. The CDR3 runs to 16 residues. The CDR3 reads CASSPSTDRGSQPQHF. CDR3 DNA, as far as it was read: TGTGCCAGCTCACCATCGACTGACAGGGGCAGCCAGCCC.